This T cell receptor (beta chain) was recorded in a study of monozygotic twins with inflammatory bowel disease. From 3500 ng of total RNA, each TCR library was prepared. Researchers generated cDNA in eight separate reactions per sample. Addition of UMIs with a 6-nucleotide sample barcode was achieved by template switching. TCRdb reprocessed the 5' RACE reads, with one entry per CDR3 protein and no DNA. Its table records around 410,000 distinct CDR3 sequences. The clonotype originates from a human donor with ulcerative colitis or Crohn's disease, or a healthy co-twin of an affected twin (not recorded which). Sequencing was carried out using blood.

The CDR3 loop reads CASSPSGTTQYF. The chain combines TRBV27 with TRBJ2-5; as DNA is missing, the TRBD1 call by TCRdb cannot be tested. The CDR3 length is 12 residues. Germline CDR1 MNHEY, CDR2 SMNVEV (reference sequence).